Listed here are 18 T cell receptor beta chains from one sample, sequenced in a study of Ad26.COV2.S vaccination and SARS-CoV-2 variants. Repertoires were generated with immunoSEQ multiplex PCR, while TCRdb's copy carries only in-frame clones and drops some. Of under 95,000 clones in the sample, roughly 84% were seen once. The sample in question was peripheral blood, obtained after recovery from COVID-19. The receptors shown here come from a human donor who had recovered from COVID-19.

The V gene is TRBV5-1, the J gene TRBJ2-7; the D gene is possibly TRBD2 (6 bases). CDR1 and CDR2 (germline): SGHRS, YFSETQ. V was shortened by 4 bases and J by 1 base, with 15 bases between the two germline ends. There are 15 residues in the CDR3. The DNA for the CDR3 is TGCGCCAGCAGCCCTGACTTCGGGGGATCCTACGAGCAGTACTTC. Protein: CASSPDFGGSYEQYF.

This clone was counted a few times. V and J are TRBV10-3 and TRBJ2-2, with no clear D. The CDR3 is 14 residues long. Looked up from germline, CDR1 is ENHRY and CDR2 is SYGVKD. Trimming shortened V by 6 bases and J by 5 bases, and 13 bases separated the two germline ends. CDR3 in amino acids: CAIRNPGRTGELFF. The CDR3 DNA sequence: TGTGCCATCAGGAACCCTGGAAGGACCGGGGAGCTGTTTTTT.

V usage is TRBV5-4 and J usage is TRBJ2-2; unclear D gene. This CDR3 comprises 14 residues. Per germline, CDR1 SGHNT and CDR2 YYREEE (reference sequence). The V end was cut by 0 bases, the J end by 8 bases, with 11 bases between. The CDR3 DNA reads as TGTGCCAGCAGCTTGGGGGTCGCAACTGGGGAGCTGTTTTTT. This gives the protein CASSLGVATGELFF. Combining the CDR3 with reference TRBV5-4 and TRBJ2-2 gives the whole variable domain ETGVTQSPTHLIKTRGQQVTLRCSSQSGHNTVSWYQQALGQGPQFIFQYYREEENGRGNFPPRFSGLQFPNYSSELNVNALELDDSALYLCASSLGVATGELFFGEGSRLTVL.

The chain links TRBV7-9 to TRBJ1-5; D possibly corresponds to TRBD1 (5 bases). V lost 5 bases, J lost 3 bases, and 11 bases lay in between. Germline-derived CDR1 and CDR2 are SEHNR and FQNEAQ (reference sequence). The CDR3 length is 14 residues. The CDR3 region is CASSLPGHNQPQHF. The CDR3 DNA is TGTGCCAGCAGCCTACCTGGACACAATCAGCCCCAGCATTTT.

The gene calls are TRBV19 and TRBJ1-1; D possibly corresponds to TRBD1 (5 bases). In germline, CDR1 is LNHDA, CDR2 SQIVND (reference sequence). V was shortened by 5 bases and J by 6 bases, with 13 bases between the two germline ends. CDR3 length: 13 residues. CDR3 coding DNA: TGTGCCAGTAGTTACGGGGGGTTCGCTGAAGCTTTCTTT. Protein product: CASSYGGFAEAFF.

The rearrangement links TRBV6-2 or TRBV6-3 to TRBJ2-7, with a tentative D call TRBD2 (6 bases). Germline V CDR1 and CDR2: MNHEY, SVGEGT. There are 13 residues in the CDR3. Deletions cut 5 bases from V and 2 bases from J, with 10 bases between. CDR3 bases: TGTGCCAGCAGTGACCGGAGGGCCTACGAGCAGTACTTC. Its translation: CASSDRRAYEQYF.

The V and J genes are TRBV6-5 and TRBJ2-7; no clear D gene. The length of the CDR3 is 14 residues. Trimming removed 10 bases from V and 2 bases from J, with 18 bases in between. The germline CDR1 and CDR2 sequences are MNHEY and SVGAGI. CDR3 nucleotide sequence: TGTGCCATCCGCGCACCGCAGCCCCCCTACGAGCAGTACTTC. It is translated as CAIRAPQPPYEQYF.

The rearrangement joins TRBV7-9 to TRBJ1-2; D might be TRBD1 (6 bases). From germline, CDR1 is SEHNR and CDR2 FQNEAQ (reference sequence). Trimming removed 7 bases at V and 6 bases at J, with 15 bases between. This CDR3 has 13 residues. The chain's CDR3 is CASTFGGLNGYTF. DNA for the CDR3: TGTGCCAGCACCTTCGGGGGGCTCAATGGCTACACCTTC.

This chain connects TRBV28 to TRBJ1-6; D is undetermined. Trimming stripped 6 bases from V and 7 bases from J, with 7 bases between. In germline, CDR1 is MDHEN, CDR2 SYDVKM. This CDR3 has 12 amino acids. The CDR3 nucleotides are TGTGCCAGCAGCCCCCTCAATTCACCCCTCCACTTT. Translating gives CASSPLNSPLHF.

The rearrangement uses TRBV5-4 and TRBJ2-5; D remains ambiguous. This CDR3 spans 14 amino acids. The V end lost 1 base, the J end lost 1 base, and 8 bases lay between the germline ends. Germline values: CDR1 SGHNT, CDR2 YYREEE (reference sequence). In DNA form, the CDR3 reads TGTGCCAGCAGCTTGATCGGGCTCCAAGAGACCCAGTACTTC. This gives the protein CASSLIGLQETQYF.

The J gene is TRBJ2-3, the V gene TRBV4-1; no firm D call. With 2 bases removed from V and 3 bases from J, the gap between germline ends came to 12 bases. CDR1 and CDR2 (germline): MGHRA, YSYEKL. The CDR3 has 15 residues. The CDR3 sequence: CASSQWSLGTDTQYF. The CDR3 region has the DNA TGCGCCAGCAGCCAATGGTCCCTTGGGACAGATACGCAGTATTTT.

This rearrangement joins TRBV28 to TRBJ1-6; D perhaps matches TRBD1 (6 bases). CDR1 is MDHEN and CDR2 is SYDVKM in the germline V gene. The CDR3 length is 14 residues. Trimming took off 5 bases at V and 9 bases at J, with 14 bases between the two ends. This chain's CDR3 is CASSTGQWGSPLHF. Written as DNA, the CDR3 is TGTGCCAGCAGTACAGGACAGTGGGGTTCACCCCTCCACTTT.

This chain connects TRBV10-3 to TRBJ1-5; no clear D gene. This CDR3 contains 14 residues. CDR1 and CDR2 (germline): ENHRY, SYGVKD. V was shortened by 6 bases and J by 1 base, with 10 bases between the two germline ends. CDR3 protein: CAIRPDQSNQPQHF. In nucleotides, the CDR3 is TGTGCCATCAGACCGGACCAAAGCAATCAGCCCCAGCATTTT.

The gene calls are TRBV6-2 or TRBV6-3 and TRBJ1-4, with D maybe TRBD1 (6 bases). The CDR3 runs to 14 residues. Germline lookup yields CDR1 MNHEY and CDR2 SVGEGT. The ends were cut back, 5 bases at V and 9 bases at J, with 16 bases in the middle. The CDR3 DNA reads TGTGCCAGCAGTGACAGGCAGGACCAGAAAAAACTGTTTTTT. Amino acids: CASSDRQDQKKLFF.

DNA of the CDR3: TGTGCCAGCAGACCCCCAGCGGGAGGGTTCTTC. Its translation: CASRPPAGGFF. The chain couples TRBV5-8 to TRBJ2-1, with 9 bases identical to TRBD2. Germline CDR1 SGHTS, CDR2 YDEGEE. The ends lost 5 bases at V and 15 bases at J; junction bases unmatched: 6. The CDR3 extends over 11 amino acids.

The V and J genes are TRBV7-2 and TRBJ2-1; the D gene is possibly TRBD2 (5 bases). The germline V gene encodes CDR1 SGHTA and CDR2 FQGNSA. The ends were cut back, 5 bases at V and 0 bases at J, with 20 bases in the middle. The CDR3 has 18 residues. CDR3 amino acids: CASSPRAASGPSYNEQFF. DNA for the CDR3: TGTGCCAGCAGCCCACGCGCCGCGAGCGGACCCTCCTACAATGAGCAGTTCTTC.

The chain links TRBV9 to TRBJ1-1, with D possibly being TRBD1 (6 bases). V lost 4 bases, J lost 0 bases, and 13 bases lay in between. This CDR3 is 15 amino acids long. Germline V lookup: CDR1 SGDLS, CDR2 YYNGEE. The CDR3 loop reads CASSFYDRMNTEAFF. The CDR3 nucleotides read TGTGCCAGCAGCTTCTATGACAGGATGAACACTGAAGCTTTCTTT.

The gene calls are TRBV19 and TRBJ1-6; no clear D. Germline CDR1 reads LNHDA; CDR2 reads SQIVND (reference sequence). V was cut by 5 bases and J by 0 bases, with 8 bases left in between. The CDR3 consists of 15 residues. In DNA, the CDR3 is TGTGCCAGTAGTGCGGGCAGCTCCTATAATTCACCCCTCCACTTT. Translation: CASSAGSSYNSPLHF. The complete variable domain, with remaining parts taken from reference TRBV19 and TRBJ1-6, reads DGGITQSPKYLFRKEGQNVTLSCEQNLNHDAMYWYRQDPGQGLRLIYYSQIVNDFQKGDIAEGYSVSREKKESFPLTVTSAQKNPTAFYLCASSAGSSYNSPLHFGNGTRLTVT.